The T cell receptor (beta chain) under discussion was sequenced for a study of coeliac disease (dated by TCRdb to between 2021 and 2024). With respect to the entire study: Each coeliac patient was placed into one of three groups: newly diagnosed active disease, refractory coeliac disease type I, or disease controlled by a gluten-free diet. Refractory coeliac disease type I was defined as no response to a gluten-free diet for over 12 months, with immunophenotypically normal intraepithelial cells. High-resolution HLA typing was unavailable, so biased TRBV7-2 usage was queried as a proof of principle. The study applied next-generation sequencing of rearranged TRB and TRG CDR3 regions to small intestinal lymphocyte fractions from coeliac and non-coeliac patients. The goal was to describe the TR repertoires of small intestinal T cells in active coeliac disease, in refractory type I coeliac disease, and in coeliac disease treated with a gluten-free diet. The full study included roughly 30 patients: some 22 with serologically confirmed coeliac disease and 8 controls with non-small intestinal disorders. TRB sequencing succeeded for samples from around 27 subjects, including about 25 paired bulk unsorted intraepithelial and lamina propria cell samples.

The paper's findings and limits, for the study overall: Cross-contamination between compartments was possible, because separating intraepithelial cells from lamina propria cells did not produce high-purity fractions. For the most part, TRB repertoires were private, with most amino acid sequences found in only one sample, and V-gene usage showed no significant difference across disease groups. Published gliadin-specific TRB sequences turned up in about 55% of the 18 coeliac lamina propria samples, compared with only 1 of 6 controls. Lower clonality than in controls was observed in the TRB and TRG repertoires of active coeliac intraepithelial and lamina propria samples, suggesting that diverse T cells were recruited. The authors judged the approach to be unsuitable for unbiased detection of gliadin-specific T cells, because gliadin-specific T cells are scarce and rarely shared between patients.

From cysteine to phenylalanine, the CDR3 is 17 amino acids long. Only the CDR3 region is kept as DNA, spanning 51 bases read in frame from base 1. Based on the germline V gene, the CDR1 and CDR2 sequences are SGDLS and YYNGEE. Trimmed from V: 0 bases; trimmed from J: 7 bases; junction bases lacking a gene match: 10. Notes on this clone: Its specific antigen is unknown. Per-base quality was not reported, and no clone a single base away is much larger than it.

Cells were frozen in aliquots of approximately 500,000 in DMSO/FBS in liquid nitrogen, and a single aliquot from each fraction was used for sequencing. Every one of the 30 patients in the study had endoscopy and a small intestinal biopsy. To release lamina propria cells, the biopsy tissue left over after intraepithelial cell isolation was digested with collagenase. The Qiagen DNeasy blood extraction kit was used to extract genomic DNA from the frozen unsorted cell fractions. The method behind the library was the immunoSEQ multiplex PCR assay. The TR loci were subjected to amplification by multiplexed PCR, for which V gene segments served as targets of the forward primers and J gene segments as targets of the reverse primers. The Illumina HiSeq System was used to sequence the amplified CDR3 regions. In the source study's methods: A nearest-neighbour algorithm merged closely related reads to remove PCR and sequencing errors and collapse data into unique sequences. Repertoires were summarised in terms of clonality and T cell density, with T cell density defined as TR molecules per amount of genomic DNA input. CDR3 amino acid sequences present in at least 80% of unsorted samples were defined as public TRs and were then tested for differential abundance between coeliac and control samples. Every lamina propria sample was checked against a list of around 220 published gliadin-specific TRB sequences. Disease-group differences in clonality and density were tested with Kruskal-Wallis tests followed by Dunn post-tests. This is the immuneACCESS table as TCRdb keeps it, with only in-frame sequences that have V and J called. A part of the clones is gone; compared with another copy, unresolved V genes explain less than half, and the rest is unexplained. V and J calls and clone size follow that table, whereas D and trimming were derived from the DNA. Counted in this sample were roughly 6,800 clones; about three quarters of them appeared once. The top ten clones comprise over 5% of the sample.

The chain is encoded by TRBV9 joined to TRBJ2-5; TRBD2 fits 12 bases in the junction. This clonotype originated in a man in his thirties or forties with celiac disease. The sample was lamina propria lymphocytes from the gut. What this sample's cell subset or site label stands for: lamina propria cell (LPC) fraction of small intestinal biopsy. The sequence in DNA is TGTGCCAGCAGCGTAGCACTAGCGGGAGGCGGGGGGGGGACCCAGTACTTC. Translated, this is CASSVALAGGGGGTQYF.